Given below is one T cell receptor (beta chain) in context. The antigen is undetermined. The data derive from a study of cytomegalovirus exposure and HLA in healthy donors. Points from the study as a whole: HLA-A and HLA-B allele assignments for most subjects were reportedly predicted accurately using TCR beta sequences.

The PCR made use of 60 Vbeta and 13 Jbeta primers. Method: immunoSEQ multiplex PCR; TCRdb's copy keeps in-frame clones and lacks some. The data show around 99,000 clones, roughly 80% seen once. The CDR3 runs to 15 residues. J was trimmed by 0 bases and V by 4 bases; bases with no gene match: 4. CDR1 and CDR2 from the germline V gene are MRHNA and SNTAGT. The rearrangement joins TRBV6-4 to TRBJ2-3; TRBD2 agrees at 7 bases. The sequence was obtained from a man aged 30-40 years in good health and CMV-seropositive. The sample was PBMCs. As DNA, the CDR3 is TGTGCCAGCAGTGCGGGGGGAACTAGCACAGATACGCAGTATTTT. Protein sequence: CASSAGGTSTDTQYF.